A selection of T cell receptor beta chains follows, all from one sample in a study of T and B cells in COVID-19 patients. Each CDR3 protein is one row after TCRdb ran MiXCR on the multiplex PCR reads. The sample has about 5,100 distinct CDR3 sequences, around 30% seen once. The sequenced material came from blood. The receptors were sampled from a human donor with active COVID-19. Each CDR3 is given with its conserved first and last residue. D genes are given only for firm matches. Clone size, where shown, is once, few, many, or a class for clones that have expanded.

j_call: TRBJ2-1
d_call: TRBD2
v_call: TRBV19
clone_size: medium-sized
cdr3_aa: CASSRTSGRISLNEQFF
cdr3_nt: TGTGCCAGTAGTCGGACTAGCGGGAGGATTTCTCTCAATGAGCAGTTCTTC

j_call: TRBJ2-5
d_call: .
v_call: TRBV15
clone_size: .
cdr3_aa: CATPRLGTPFGLGETQYF
cdr3_nt: TGTGCCACCCCAAGACTCGGGACTCCATTTGGTTTGGGGGAGACCCAGTACTTC

j_call: TRBJ1-5
d_call: TRBD1
v_call: TRBV6-5
clone_size: medium-sized
cdr3_aa: CASRGQGGGQPQHF
cdr3_nt: TGTGCCAGTCGGGGACAGGGAGGAGGACAGCCCCAGCATTTT

j_call: TRBJ2-2
d_call: TRBD2
v_call: TRBV18
clone_size: medium-sized
cdr3_aa: CASSPPGLAGGTGELFF
cdr3_nt: TGTGCCAGCTCACCACCGGGTCTAGCGGGAGGTACCGGGGAGCTGTTTTTT

j_call: TRBJ1-1
d_call: .
v_call: TRBV19
clone_size: medium-sized
cdr3_aa: CASSMAREAFF
cdr3_nt: TGTGCCAGTAGTATGGCCAGGGAAGCTTTCTTT

j_call: TRBJ2-6
d_call: .
v_call: TRBV5-6
clone_size: medium-sized
cdr3_aa: CASSNLRGANVLTF
cdr3_nt: TGTGCCAGCAGCAACCTTCGGGGGGCCAACGTCCTGACTTTC

j_call: TRBJ2-2
d_call: TRBD1
v_call: TRBV6-5
clone_size: medium-sized
cdr3_aa: CASRRGQATGELFF
cdr3_nt: TGTGCCAGCAGACGAGGACAGGCCACCGGGGAGCTGTTTTTT

j_call: TRBJ2-3
d_call: .
v_call: TRBV4-3
clone_size: .
cdr3_aa: CASNSRWGGGLTSTDTQYF
cdr3_nt: TGCGCCAGCAACAGTCGATGGGGCGGAGGCCTGACTAGCACAGATACGCAGTATTTT

j_call: TRBJ2-1
d_call: .
v_call: TRBV19
clone_size: .
cdr3_aa: CASSQTSEGDEQFF
cdr3_nt: TGTGCCAGTAGTCAGACATCGGAGGGGGATGAGCAGTTCTTC

j_call: TRBJ1-1
d_call: TRBD1
v_call: TRBV6-4
clone_size: .
cdr3_aa: CASSDGTGGTEAFF
cdr3_nt: TGTGCCAGCAGTGACGGGACAGGGGGCACTGAAGCTTTCTTT

j_call: TRBJ1-4
d_call: TRBD1
v_call: TRBV7-6
clone_size: few
cdr3_aa: CASSFKRQGIEKLFF
cdr3_nt: TGTGCCAGCAGCTTCAAGAGACAGGGCATTGAAAAACTGTTTTTT

j_call: TRBJ2-7
d_call: .
v_call: TRBV6-5
clone_size: medium-sized
cdr3_aa: CASTKGLSYEQYF
cdr3_nt: TGTGCCAGCACGAAGGGTCTTTCCTACGAGCAGTACTTC

j_call: TRBJ1-1
d_call: .
v_call: TRBV5-5
clone_size: .
cdr3_aa: CASSLEMDSTEAFF
cdr3_nt: TGTGCCAGCAGCTTGGAGATGGACAGCACTGAAGCTTTCTTT

j_call: TRBJ2-3
d_call: .
v_call: TRBV29-1
clone_size: .
cdr3_aa: CSKGSTDTQYF
cdr3_nt: TGCAGCAAGGGAAGCACAGATACGCAGTATTTT

j_call: TRBJ2-6
d_call: .
v_call: TRBV6-1
clone_size: medium-sized
cdr3_aa: CASKPDAAGANVLTF
cdr3_nt: TGTGCCAGCAAACCGGACGCGGCCGGGGCCAACGTCCTGACTTTC

j_call: TRBJ2-7
d_call: .
v_call: TRBV7-9
clone_size: few
cdr3_aa: CASSFSDSYEQYF
cdr3_nt: TGTGCCAGCAGTTTTAGCGACTCCTACGAGCAGTACTTC

j_call: TRBJ2-1
d_call: .
v_call: TRBV20-1
clone_size: .
cdr3_aa: CSASRPGALRGSYNEQFF
cdr3_nt: TGCAGTGCTAGTAGGCCAGGGGCTCTGCGTGGCTCCTACAATGAGCAGTTCTTC

j_call: TRBJ2-1
d_call: TRBD1
v_call: TRBV18
clone_size: medium-sized
cdr3_aa: CASSRGQGSSYNEQFF
cdr3_nt: TGTGCCAGCTCACGGGGACAGGGTAGCTCCTACAATGAGCAGTTCTTC

j_call: TRBJ2-7
d_call: .
v_call: TRBV5-5
clone_size: .
cdr3_aa: CASSFRNPGEQYF
cdr3_nt: TGTGCCAGCAGCTTTCGGAATCCGGGCGAGCAGTACTTC

j_call: TRBJ2-4
d_call: TRBD1
v_call: TRBV15
clone_size: .
cdr3_aa: CATSTFGQGEGVAKNIQYF
cdr3_nt: TGTGCCACCAGCACTTTTGGACAGGGAGAAGGGGTAGCCAAAAACATTCAGTACTTC

j_call: TRBJ2-7
d_call: .
v_call: TRBV27
clone_size: medium-sized
cdr3_aa: CASSSPGRGSYEQYF
cdr3_nt: TGTGCCAGCAGTTCCCCGGGGCGGGGCTCCTACGAGCAGTACTTC

j_call: TRBJ1-1
d_call: .
v_call: TRBV7-2
clone_size: .
cdr3_aa: CASSPRFEAFF
cdr3_nt: TGTGCCAGCAGCCCCAGGTTTGAAGCTTTCTTT

j_call: TRBJ2-1
d_call: TRBD2
v_call: TRBV10-3
clone_size: medium-sized
cdr3_aa: CAITADGGGDEQFF
cdr3_nt: TGTGCCATCACCGCAGACGGCGGGGGTGATGAGCAGTTCTTC

j_call: TRBJ2-7
d_call: TRBD1
v_call: TRBV6-1
clone_size: medium-sized
cdr3_aa: CASSEAGTGAYEQYF
cdr3_nt: TGTGCCAGCAGTGAAGCCGGGACAGGGGCCTACGAGCAGTACTTC

j_call: TRBJ2-1
d_call: .
v_call: TRBV29-1
clone_size: large
cdr3_aa: CSASASSYNEQFF
cdr3_nt: TGCAGCGCTAGCGCGAGCTCCTACAATGAGCAGTTCTTC

j_call: TRBJ2-7
d_call: TRBD1
v_call: TRBV6-5
clone_size: .
cdr3_aa: CASSYGGQGYYEQYF
cdr3_nt: TGTGCCAGCAGTTATGGGGGACAGGGGTACTACGAGCAGTACTTC